Listed here is a single T cell receptor beta chain. Its target is not known. The data were taken from a study of T cell repertoires in cytomegalovirus infection. The overall study: CMV epitopes in the study were HLA-C-restricted (recently identified) and HLA-B-restricted (well studied). General study results and limits: The study identified carriers of CMV plus the relevant HLA from cumulative public TCR beta family frequency.

TCRdb re-analysed the reads in MiXCR, keeping a single row per CDR3 protein. The data contain hundreds of thousands of distinct CDR3 sequences, around a third of them singletons. CDR1 is LGHNA, CDR2 YNFKEQ, per germline. With V trimmed by 6 bases and J by 0 bases, 7 bases remained unmatched. There are 15 residues in the CDR3. Specimen: cultured PBMCs, collected from culture after CMV antigen stimulation. This TCR was sampled from a human donor in good health (CMV status not recorded). Some clones in this sample may be carry-over from other donors' samples. The chain recombines TRBV4-2 with TRBJ1-1, with 7 positions matching TRBD1. CDR3 loop: CASRKGRGLNTEAFF. The CDR3 nucleotides are TGTGCCAGCAGAAAAGGAAGGGGGCTGAACACTGAAGCTTTCTTT.